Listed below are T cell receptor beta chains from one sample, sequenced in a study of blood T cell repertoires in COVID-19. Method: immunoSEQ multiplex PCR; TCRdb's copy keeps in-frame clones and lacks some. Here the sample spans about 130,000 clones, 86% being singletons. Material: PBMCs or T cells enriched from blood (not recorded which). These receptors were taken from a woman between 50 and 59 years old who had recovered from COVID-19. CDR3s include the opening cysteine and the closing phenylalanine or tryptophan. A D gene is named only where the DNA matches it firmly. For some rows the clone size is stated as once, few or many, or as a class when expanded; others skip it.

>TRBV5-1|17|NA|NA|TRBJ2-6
CASSLSPGRSGANVLTF
TGCGCCAGCAGCTTGTCCCCAGGGAGGTCTGGGGCCAACGTCCTGACTTTC
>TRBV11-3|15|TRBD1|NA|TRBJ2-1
CASSSWDRENNEQFF
TGTGCCAGCAGCTCCTGGGACAGGGAGAACAATGAGCAGTTCTTC
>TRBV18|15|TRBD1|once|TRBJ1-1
CASSPQGGEYTEAFF
TGTGCCAGCTCACCCCAGGGGGGCGAATACACTGAAGCTTTCTTT
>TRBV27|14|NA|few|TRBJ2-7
CASSPRRMRYEQYF
TGTGCCAGCAGTCCACGGAGAATGAGGTACGAGCAGTACTTC
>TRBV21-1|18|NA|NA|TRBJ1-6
CASSNWLQGIKVDSPLHF
TGTGCCAGCAGCAACTGGCTCCAGGGTATCAAGGTCGATTCACCCCTCCACTTT
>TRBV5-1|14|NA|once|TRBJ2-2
CASSLDSSGGELFF
TGCGCCAGCAGCTTAGACAGTTCCGGCGGGGAGCTGTTTTTT
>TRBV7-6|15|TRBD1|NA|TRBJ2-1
CASSLEVQGLDEQFF
TGTGCCAGCAGCTTAGAAGTACAGGGGTTGGATGAGCAGTTCTTC
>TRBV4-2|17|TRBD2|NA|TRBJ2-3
CASSQDTAGGRGDTQYF
TGTGCCAGCAGCCAAGATACAGCGGGGGGGAGGGGAGATACGCAGTATTTT
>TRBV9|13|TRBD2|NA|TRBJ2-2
CASSQAGTGELFF
TGTGCCAGCAGCCAAGCGGGGACCGGGGAGCTGTTTTTT
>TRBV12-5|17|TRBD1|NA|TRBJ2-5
CASGLWTGNLFIGTQYF
TGTGCTAGTGGTTTGTGGACAGGGAATCTCTTTATCGGGACCCAGTACTTC
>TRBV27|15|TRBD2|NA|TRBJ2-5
CASSLSAGGPQTQYF
TGTGCCAGCAGTTTATCAGCGGGGGGCCCCCAGACCCAGTACTTC
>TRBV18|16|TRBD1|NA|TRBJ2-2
CASSPQERGRTGELFF
TGTGCCAGCTCACCTCAGGAGAGGGGGCGAACCGGGGAGCTGTTTTTT
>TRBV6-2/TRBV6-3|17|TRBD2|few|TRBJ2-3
CASSYSWLAGRTDTQYF
TGTGCCAGCAGTTACTCGTGGCTAGCGGGACGCACAGATACGCAGTATTTT
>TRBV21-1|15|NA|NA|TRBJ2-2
CASTAGQGNTGELFF
TGTGCCAGCACCGCGGGACAGGGGAACACCGGGGAGCTGTTTTTT
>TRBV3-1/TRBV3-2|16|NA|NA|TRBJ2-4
CASSQGPVLAKNIQYF
TGTGCCAGCAGCCAAGGTCCAGTTCTAGCCAAAAACATTCAGTACTTC
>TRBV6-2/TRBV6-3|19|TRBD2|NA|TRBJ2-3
CASSYWPTSGGTGPDTQYF
TGTGCCAGCAGTTACTGGCCAACTAGCGGGGGGACCGGACCAGATACGCAGTATTTT
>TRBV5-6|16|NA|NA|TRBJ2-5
CASSLTVVFGKETQYF
TGTGCCAGCAGCCTGACAGTAGTGTTTGGAAAAGAGACCCAGTACTTC
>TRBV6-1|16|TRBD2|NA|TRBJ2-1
CASSGPRGGGVYEQFF
TGTGCCAGCAGTGGGCCCCGGGGCGGGGGGGTCTATGAGCAGTTCTTC
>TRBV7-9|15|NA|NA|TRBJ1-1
CASSRQGSLGTEAFF
TGTGCCAGCAGCCGGCAGGGATCCTTGGGCACTGAAGCTTTCTTT
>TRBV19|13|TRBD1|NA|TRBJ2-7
CASSTGQGSEQYF
TGTGCCAGTAGTACCGGACAGGGCTCCGAGCAGTACTTC
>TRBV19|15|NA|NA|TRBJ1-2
CASSLRGSFTLGYTF
TGTGCCAGTAGTCTAAGGGGTTCTTTTACTTTGGGCTACACCTTC
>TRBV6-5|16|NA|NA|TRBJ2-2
CASSSRGGANTGELFF
TGTGCCAGCAGTTCCCGAGGGGGGGCGAACACCGGGGAGCTGTTTTTT
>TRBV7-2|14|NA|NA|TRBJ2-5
CASSFFTGVETQYF
TGTGCCAGCAGCTTTTTCACCGGGGTCGAGACCCAGTACTTC
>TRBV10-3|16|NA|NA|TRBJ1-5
CAISDVGVNSNQPQHF
TGTGCCATCAGTGATGTGGGAGTGAATAGCAATCAGCCCCAGCATTTT
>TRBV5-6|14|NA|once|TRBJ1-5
CASSLTGENQPQHF
TGTGCCAGCAGCTTGACGGGGGAAAATCAGCCCCAGCATTTT
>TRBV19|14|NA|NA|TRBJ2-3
CASRTYSGTDTQYF
TGTGCCAGTAGAACTTATAGCGGCACAGATACGCAGTATTTT
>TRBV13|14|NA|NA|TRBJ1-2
CASSLGAGPYGYTF
TGTGCCAGCAGCTTAGGTGCAGGCCCCTATGGCTACACCTTC
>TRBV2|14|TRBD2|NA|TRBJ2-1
CASVTSGGLVEQFF
TGTGCCAGCGTTACTAGCGGGGGACTCGTTGAGCAGTTCTTC
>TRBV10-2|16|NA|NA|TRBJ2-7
CASSEPTYRSTYEQYF
TGCGCCAGCAGTGAACCGACTTACAGGTCCACCTACGAGCAGTACTTC
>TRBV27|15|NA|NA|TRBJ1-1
CASSWGGPRSTEAFF
TGTGCCAGCAGCTGGGGGGGCCCTCGGAGCACTGAAGCTTTCTTT
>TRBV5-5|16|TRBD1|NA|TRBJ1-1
CASSLNTGEWDTEAFF
TGTGCCAGCAGCCTTAATACAGGGGAGTGGGACACTGAAGCTTTCTTT
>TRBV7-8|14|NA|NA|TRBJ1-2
CASSGRDTMAGYTF
TGTGCCAGCAGCGGCCGGGACACAATGGCTGGCTACACCTTC
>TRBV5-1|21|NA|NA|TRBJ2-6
CASSLGSGQGISSSGANVLTF
TGCGCCAGCAGCTTGGGATCGGGACAAGGGATTTCCAGCTCTGGGGCCAACGTCCTGACTTTC
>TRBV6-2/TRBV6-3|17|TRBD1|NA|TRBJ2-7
CASSSPLGGRGLHEQYF
TGTGCCAGCAGTTCTCCCCTCGGGGGCAGGGGGCTCCACGAGCAGTACTTC
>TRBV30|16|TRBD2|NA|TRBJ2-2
CAWSPGLDRMPGELFF
TGTGCCTGGAGCCCCGGACTAGATCGTATGCCCGGGGAGCTGTTTTTT
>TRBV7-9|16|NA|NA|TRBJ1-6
CASSLGESSYNSPLHF
TGTGCCAGCAGCTTAGGGGAGAGCTCCTATAATTCACCCCTCCACTTT
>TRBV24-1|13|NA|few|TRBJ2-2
CATQLDAAGELFF
TGTGCCACTCAACTAGACGCGGCCGGGGAGCTGTTTTTT
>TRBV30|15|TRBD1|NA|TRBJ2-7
CAWSVAQGVFYEQYF
TGTGCCTGGAGTGTAGCCCAGGGGGTATTCTACGAGCAGTACTTC
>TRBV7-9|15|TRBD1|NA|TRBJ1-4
CASSMYRGSNEKLFF
TGTGCCAGCAGCATGTACAGGGGATCTAATGAAAAACTGTTTTTT
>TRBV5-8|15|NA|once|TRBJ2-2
CASSFLAQNTGELFF
TGTGCCAGCAGCTTTTTAGCGCAGAACACCGGGGAGCTGTTTTTT
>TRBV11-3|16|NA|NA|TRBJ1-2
CASSFWLGGVNYGYTF
TGTGCCAGCAGCTTCTGGTTGGGGGGGGTAAACTATGGCTACACCTTC